This T cell receptor beta chain is from a study of T cell repertoires in ileal Crohn's disease (dated by TCRdb to the late 2010s). Describing the broader study: The median duration of disease was 7.9 years, and at the time of surgery roughly 38% of patients were active smokers. Endoscopic postoperative recurrence was defined as a Rutgeerts score above i0. Surgery was performed for a complication in all patients, with stricturing disease in around 60% and penetrating disease in approximately 40%. Running in parallel with the study was a multicentre cohort set up to find predictors of early endoscopic recurrence following ileocolonic resection. A total of roughly 170 mucosal samples from approximately 60 patients were sequenced, with samples obtained at several locations on the surgical specimen and at postoperative endoscopy. Roughly half of the patients were given postoperative therapy, with around eleven receiving thiopurines and 15 to 20 receiving anti-TNF agents. The TCR repertoire was analysed in 50 to 70 patients with Crohn's disease drawn from a prospective multicentre cohort. M6 samples consisted of neoterminal ileum biopsies collected during postoperative colonoscopy. The research as a whole found: Endoscopic recurrence was found to be associated with higher high-frequency clone percentages at surgery, and recurrence was observed in all patients with clonality above 26.8% (18/57). Compared with CD4 T cells, sorted CD8 T cells contained more high-frequency clones, which suggests that the mucosal expansions were mostly CD8. A significantly higher proportion of clonal expansions was observed in active smokers at surgery than in non-smokers (approximately 28% vs 17%, p=0.02). Postoperative endoscopy timing varied within the first year after surgery, with a median delay of about 7 months. Only a subgroup of patients, of unstated size, had mucosal CD4 and CD8 T cells sorted and sequenced.

V drops 1 base and J drops 3 bases, leaving 10 bases in between. According to the germline V gene (reference sequence), CDR1 reads MNHEY and CDR2 reads SMNVEV. From the cysteine up to the phenylalanine, the CDR3 has a length of 14 residues. This entry keeps only the CDR3 DNA: 42 bases, framed from base 1. Roughly 500 nanograms of biopsy DNA per sample were submitted for commercial TCRB immunosequencing. A two-step, amplification bias-controlled multiplex PCR was used by Adaptive Biotechnology to amplify CDR3 regions from genomic DNA. Primers for every V and J gene segment were used in the first PCR, and barcodes and Illumina adapters were added in the second PCR. An Illumina instrument was used to sequence the CDR3 libraries. The authors' analysis ran thus. The analysis drew on both the pipelines supplied by the vendor and custom analysis of the raw data in R/Bioconductor running R version 3.3.0. Clonality, ranging from 0 to 1, was calculated as the inverse of the normalised Shannon entropy of all productive clones. High-frequency clones were defined as the share of the repertoire occupied by the top 100 clones, with only clones passing a 95% confidence test being retained. The Simpson index measured repertoire diversity, and the Morisita-Horn index measured overlap between samples. As stored in TCRdb, this immuneACCESS dataset retains in-frame rearrangements with V and J assigned. A fraction of the clones does not appear; measured against another copy, unresolved V genes explain less than half of the discrepancy, and the remainder lacks a known reason. The V and J calls and clone size are taken from that table; D and trimming were inferred from the DNA. The sample has about 60,000 clones on record, approximately 88% of them singletons. The ten largest clones add up to approximately 2% of the sample.

Note on this clone: Its antigen remains undetermined. Base qualities are not provided; no much larger clone lies one nucleotide away.

In light of the paper, this sample's time point label describes: neoterminal ileum biopsy at postoperative endoscopy, about 6 months after surgery. Eligible patients were adults with ileal or ileocolonic Crohn's disease who had an indication for ileocolonic resection. Before DNA extraction, whole ileal mucosal biopsies were kept frozen at -80 degrees C. Genomic DNA was extracted from frozen whole biopsies using a TRizol-based method and was quantified with a NanoDrop 2000 spectrophotometer. The chain employs TRBV27 and TRBJ2-7; TRBD1 is a possible D gene, resting on 6 matching bases. The clonotype originates from an adult with Crohn's disease. Sequences were obtained from ileal tissue. CDR3 sequence: CASSLLGALYEQYF. The DNA reads as follows: TGTGCCAGCAGTTTATTGGGGGCCCTCTACGAGCAGTACTTC.